A selection of T cell receptor beta chains follows, all from one sample in a study of blood T cell repertoires in COVID-19. Using immunoSEQ multiplex PCR, the repertoire was profiled, and TCRdb retains in-frame clones only, with some absent. The data show about 140,000 clones, more than 75% seen once. Sequencing was carried out using peripheral blood. The receptors shown here come from a woman between 40 and 50 years old with acute or convalescent COVID-19. Both conserved end residues are part of each CDR3. D genes are given only for firm matches. Clone size is given for some rows only: seen once, a few or many times, or a class if the clone is expanded.

len	abundance	v_gene	d_gene	j_gene	CDR3aa	CDR3nt
14	.	TRBV7-9	TRBD1	TRBJ2-7	CASSSDRGSGEQYF	TGTGCCAGCAGCTCGGACAGGGGGAGCGGCGAGCAGTACTTC
13	.	TRBV6-5	.	TRBJ1-1	CASSYGRGTEAFF	TGTGCCAGCAGTTACGGCAGGGGCACTGAAGCTTTCTTT
13	once	TRBV29-1	.	TRBJ1-2	CSLTRPPNYGYTF	TGCAGCCTCACCAGGCCTCCTAACTATGGCTACACCTTC
16	.	TRBV10-3	TRBD2	TRBJ2-3	CAISGQRGGTTDTQYF	TGTGCCATCAGTGGGCAGCGGGGGGGGACCACAGATACGCAGTATTTT
15	.	TRBV27	TRBD1	TRBJ1-2	CASSFAGTANYGYTF	TGTGCCAGCAGTTTCGCCGGGACAGCAAACTATGGCTACACCTTC
15	.	TRBV5-4	.	TRBJ1-1	CASSLGADRNTEAFF	TGTGCCAGCAGCTTGGGGGCAGACAGGAACACTGAAGCTTTCTTT
14	.	TRBV7-3	TRBD2	TRBJ2-7	CASSPSGSFYEQYF	TGTGCCAGCAGCCCTAGCGGGAGTTTCTACGAGCAGTACTTC
14	.	TRBV11-2	TRBD1	TRBJ1-5	CASSLTGGNQPQHF	TGTGCCAGCAGCTTGACAGGGGGCAATCAGCCCCAGCATTTT
14	.	TRBV6-5	.	TRBJ2-7	CASGPSGYSYEQYF	TGTGCCAGCGGGCCTTCAGGTTACTCCTACGAGCAGTACTTC
16	.	TRBV11-3	.	TRBJ2-1	CASSFGGGGSYNEQFF	TGTGCCAGCAGCTTTGGCGGGGGCGGCTCCTACAATGAGCAGTTCTTC
15	.	TRBV5-4	.	TRBJ1-4	CASSRGGAGNEKLFF	TGTGCCAGCAGCCGAGGGGGGGCAGGGAATGAAAAACTGTTTTTT
13	.	TRBV19	.	TRBJ2-7	CASSSPDSYEQYF	TGTGCCAGTAGTTCGCCAGACTCCTACGAGCAGTACTTC
17	.	TRBV19	TRBD1	TRBJ1-2	CASSRDRGGGLGYGYTF	TGTGCCTCGTCCCGGGACAGGGGAGGGGGCCTCGGCTATGGCTACACCTTC
16	.	TRBV6-2/TRBV6-3	TRBD1	TRBJ2-1	CASSYLTGAPTNEQFF	TGTGCCAGCAGTTACTTAACAGGGGCTCCTACAAATGAGCAGTTCTTC
11	few	TRBV20-1	TRBD1	TRBJ2-5	CSAHRGETQYF	TGCAGTGCTCACAGGGGAGAGACCCAGTACTTC
16	once	TRBV7-6	TRBD2	TRBJ2-7	CASSPRTSWSSYEQYF	TGTGCCAGCAGCCCAAGGACTAGCTGGAGCTCCTACGAGCAGTACTTC
15	few	TRBV5-1	TRBD1	TRBJ2-2	CASSLSGQLTGELFF	TGCGCCAGCAGCTTATCGGGACAGTTGACCGGGGAGCTGTTTTTT
15	.	TRBV4-3	.	TRBJ1-4	CASSQDRALNEKLFF	TGCGCCAGCAGCCAAGACAGGGCTTTAAATGAAAAACTGTTTTTT
16	.	TRBV6-6	TRBD2	TRBJ2-2	CASSPLAGPNTGELFF	TGTGCCAGCAGTCCACTAGCGGGACCGAACACCGGGGAGCTGTTTTTT
13	.	TRBV5-6	.	TRBJ1-1	CASSLVQYTEAFF	TGTGCCAGCAGCTTGGTGCAGTACACTGAAGCTTTCTTT
14	.	TRBV6-1	.	TRBJ1-2	CASSENEGIYGYTF	TGTGCCAGCAGTGAGAACGAGGGAATCTATGGCTACACCTTC
18	.	TRBV20-1	.	TRBJ2-3	CSASVVTASRASTDTQYF	TGCAGTGCTAGTGTCGTGACAGCCTCACGAGCTAGCACAGATACGCAGTATTTT
15	.	TRBV6-5	.	TRBJ2-3	CASRPAGPGSDTQYF	TGTGCCAGCAGACCTGCAGGGCCGGGCTCAGATACGCAGTATTTT
14	.	TRBV11-2	TRBD1	TRBJ1-4	CASSTTGGYEKLFF	TGTGCCAGCAGCACAACAGGGGGCTATGAAAAACTGTTTTTT
14	.	TRBV27	TRBD1	TRBJ1-1	CASNAGQGGTEAFF	TGTGCCAGCAACGCGGGACAGGGGGGCACTGAAGCTTTCTTT
19	.	TRBV5-4	TRBD2	TRBJ2-2	CASSASGTSGIWGTGELFF	TGTGCCAGCAGCGCCTCCGGGACTAGCGGGATTTGGGGTACCGGGGAGCTGTTTTTT
15	.	TRBV4-3	.	TRBJ2-7	CASSQELAGTYEQYF	TGCGCCAGCAGCCAAGAACTGGCGGGGACCTACGAGCAGTACTTC
12	once	TRBV6-6	.	TRBJ2-5	CASSFSGETQYF	TGTGCCAGCTCCTTCTCGGGGGAGACCCAGTACTTC
14	once	TRBV6-1	.	TRBJ1-5	CASSDHRVGQPQHF	TGTGCCAGCAGTGACCACAGGGTTGGTCAGCCCCAGCATTTT